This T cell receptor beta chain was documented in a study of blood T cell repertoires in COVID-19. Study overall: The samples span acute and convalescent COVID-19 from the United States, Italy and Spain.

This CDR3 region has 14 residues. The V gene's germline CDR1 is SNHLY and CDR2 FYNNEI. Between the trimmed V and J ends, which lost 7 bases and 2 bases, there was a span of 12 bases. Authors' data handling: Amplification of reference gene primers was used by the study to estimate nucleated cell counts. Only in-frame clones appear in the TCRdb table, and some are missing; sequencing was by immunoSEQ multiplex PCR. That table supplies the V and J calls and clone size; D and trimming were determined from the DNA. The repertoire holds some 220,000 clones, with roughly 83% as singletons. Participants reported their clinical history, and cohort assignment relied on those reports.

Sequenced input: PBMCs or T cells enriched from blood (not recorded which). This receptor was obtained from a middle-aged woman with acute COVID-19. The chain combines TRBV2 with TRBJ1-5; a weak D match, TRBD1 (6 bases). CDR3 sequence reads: CASTRAGGNQPQHF. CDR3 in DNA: TGTGCCAGCACCAGGGCAGGGGGCAATCAGCCCCAGCATTTT. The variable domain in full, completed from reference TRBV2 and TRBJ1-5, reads EPEVTQTPSHQVTQMGQEVILRCVPISNHLYFYWYRQILGQKVEFLVSFYNNEISEKSEIFDDQFSVERPDGSNFTLKIRSTKLEDSAMYFCASTRAGGNQPQHFGDGTRLSIL.